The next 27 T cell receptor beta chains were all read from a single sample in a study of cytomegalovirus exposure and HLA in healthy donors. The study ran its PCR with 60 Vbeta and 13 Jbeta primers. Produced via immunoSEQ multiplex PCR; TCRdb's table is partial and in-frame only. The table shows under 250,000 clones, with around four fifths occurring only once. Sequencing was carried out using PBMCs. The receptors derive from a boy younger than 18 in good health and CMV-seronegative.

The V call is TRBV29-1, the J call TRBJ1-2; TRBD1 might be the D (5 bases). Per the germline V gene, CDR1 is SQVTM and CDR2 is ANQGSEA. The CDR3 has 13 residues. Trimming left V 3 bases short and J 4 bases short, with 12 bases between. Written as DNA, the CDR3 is TGCAGCGTTGACAGGGATTTTGGCTATGGCTACACCTTC. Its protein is CSVDRDFGYGYTF. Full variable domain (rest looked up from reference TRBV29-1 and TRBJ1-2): SAVISQKPSRDICQRGTSLTIQCQVDSQVTMMFWYRQQPGQSLTLIATANQGSEATYESGFVIDKFPISRPNLTFSTLTVSNMSPEDSSIYLCSVDRDFGYGYTFGSGTRLTVV.

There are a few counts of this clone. The CDR3 coding sequence is TGTGCCAGCAGCCGCGACGGGGGGGCATACAATGAGCAGTTCTTC. Protein product: CASSRDGGAYNEQFF. This sequence joins TRBV5-4 and TRBJ2-1; TRBD2 agrees at 8 bases. The CDR3 extends over 15 amino acids. Unmatched junction bases numbered 7, after V lost 4 bases and J lost 4 bases. CDR1 is SGHNT and CDR2 is YYREEE in the germline V gene (reference sequence).

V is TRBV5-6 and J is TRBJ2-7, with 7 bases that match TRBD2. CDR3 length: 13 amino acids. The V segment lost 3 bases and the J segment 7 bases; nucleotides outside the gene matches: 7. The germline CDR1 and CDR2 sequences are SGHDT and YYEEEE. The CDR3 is CASSWALAREQYF. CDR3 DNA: TGTGCCAGCAGCTGGGCACTAGCGAGGGAGCAGTACTTC.

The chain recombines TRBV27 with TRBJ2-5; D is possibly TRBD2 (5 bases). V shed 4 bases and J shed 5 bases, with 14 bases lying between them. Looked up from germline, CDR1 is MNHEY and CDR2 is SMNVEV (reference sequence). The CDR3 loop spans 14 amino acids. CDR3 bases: TGTGCCAGCAGTTGGGCCTCGGGGTGGGAGACCCAGTACTTC. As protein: CASSWASGWETQYF.

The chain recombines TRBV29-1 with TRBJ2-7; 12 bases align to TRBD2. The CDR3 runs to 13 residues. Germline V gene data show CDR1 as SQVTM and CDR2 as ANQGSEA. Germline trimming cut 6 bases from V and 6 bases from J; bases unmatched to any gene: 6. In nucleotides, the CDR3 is TGCAGCGTGACACGGACTAGCGGGATCGAGCAGTACTTC. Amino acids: CSVTRTSGIEQYF.

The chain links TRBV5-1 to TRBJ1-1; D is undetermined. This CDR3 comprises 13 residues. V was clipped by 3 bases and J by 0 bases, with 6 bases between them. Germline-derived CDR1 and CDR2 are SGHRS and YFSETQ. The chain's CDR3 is CASSSEVNTEAFF. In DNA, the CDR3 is TGCGCCAGCAGCTCCGAGGTGAACACTGAAGCTTTCTTT. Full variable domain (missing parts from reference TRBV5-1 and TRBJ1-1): KAGVTQTPRYLIKTRGQQVTLSCSPISGHRSVSWYQQTPGQGLQFLFEYFSETQRNKGNFPGRFSGRQFSNSRSEMNVSTLELGDSALYLCASSSEVNTEAFFGQGTRLTVV.

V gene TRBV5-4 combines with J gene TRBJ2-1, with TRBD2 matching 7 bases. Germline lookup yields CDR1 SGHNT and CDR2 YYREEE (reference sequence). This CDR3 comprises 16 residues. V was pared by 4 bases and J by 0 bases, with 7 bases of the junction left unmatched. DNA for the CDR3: TGTGCCAGCAGCCGCGACGGGACTAACTCCTACAATGAGCAGTTCTTC. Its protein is CASSRDGTNSYNEQFF.

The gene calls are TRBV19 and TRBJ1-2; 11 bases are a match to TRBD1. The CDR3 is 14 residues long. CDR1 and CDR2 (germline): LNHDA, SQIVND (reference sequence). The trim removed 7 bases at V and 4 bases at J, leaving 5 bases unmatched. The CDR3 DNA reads TGTGCCAGTATATGGGACAGGGGGATCTATGGCTACACCTTC. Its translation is CASIWDRGIYGYTF. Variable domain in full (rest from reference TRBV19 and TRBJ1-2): DGGITQSPKYLFRKEGQNVTLSCEQNLNHDAMYWYRQDPGQGLRLIYYSQIVNDFQKGDIAEGYSVSREKKESFPLTVTSAQKNPTAFYLCASIWDRGIYGYTFGSGTRLTVV.

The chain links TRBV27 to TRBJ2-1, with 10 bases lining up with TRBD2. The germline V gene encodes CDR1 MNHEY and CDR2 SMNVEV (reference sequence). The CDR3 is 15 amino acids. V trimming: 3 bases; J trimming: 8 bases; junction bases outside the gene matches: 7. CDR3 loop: CASSLALAGFDEQFF. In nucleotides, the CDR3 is TGTGCCAGCAGTTTGGCACTAGCGGGGTTTGATGAGCAGTTCTTC.

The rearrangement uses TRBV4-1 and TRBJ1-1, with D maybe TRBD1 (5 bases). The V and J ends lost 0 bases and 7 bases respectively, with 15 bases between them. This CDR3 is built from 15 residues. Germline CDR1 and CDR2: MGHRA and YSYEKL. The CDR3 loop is CASSQDSAGKSEAFF. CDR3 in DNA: TGCGCCAGCAGCCAAGATAGTGCAGGGAAAAGTGAAGCTTTCTTT.

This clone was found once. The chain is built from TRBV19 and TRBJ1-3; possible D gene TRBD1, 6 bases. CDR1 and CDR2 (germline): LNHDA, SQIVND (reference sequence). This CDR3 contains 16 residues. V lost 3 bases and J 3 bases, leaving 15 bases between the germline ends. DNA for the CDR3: TGTGCCAGTAGTATTACGGGGGGGCGTCGTGGAAACACCATATATTTT. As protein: CASSITGGRRGNTIYF.

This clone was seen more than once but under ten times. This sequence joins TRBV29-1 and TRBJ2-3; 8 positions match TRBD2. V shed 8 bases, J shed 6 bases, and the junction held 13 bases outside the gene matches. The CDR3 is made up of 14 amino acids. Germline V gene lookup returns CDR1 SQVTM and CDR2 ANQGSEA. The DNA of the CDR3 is TGCAGCCTCCGGACTAGCCTGGGTCAGGATACGCAGTATTTT. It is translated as CSLRTSLGQDTQYF.

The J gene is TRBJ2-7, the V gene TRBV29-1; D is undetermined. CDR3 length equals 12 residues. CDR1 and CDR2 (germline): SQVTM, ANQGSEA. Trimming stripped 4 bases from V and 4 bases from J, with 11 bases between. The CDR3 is CSVGRSGYEQYF. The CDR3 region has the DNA TGCAGCGTTGGCCGATCCGGGTACGAGCAGTACTTC.

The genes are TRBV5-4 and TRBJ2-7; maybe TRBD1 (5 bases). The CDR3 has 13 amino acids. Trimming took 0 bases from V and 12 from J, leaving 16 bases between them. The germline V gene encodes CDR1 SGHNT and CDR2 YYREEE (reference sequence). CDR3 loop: CASSLELGLSSYF. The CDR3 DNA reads TGTGCCAGCAGCTTGGAACTGGGGCTAAGTTCGTACTTC.

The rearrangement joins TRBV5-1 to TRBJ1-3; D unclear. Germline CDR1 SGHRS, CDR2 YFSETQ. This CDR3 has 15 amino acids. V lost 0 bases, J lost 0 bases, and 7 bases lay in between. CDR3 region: CASSLGGSSGNTIYF. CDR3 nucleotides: TGCGCCAGCAGCTTGGGAGGAAGCTCTGGAAACACCATATATTTT.

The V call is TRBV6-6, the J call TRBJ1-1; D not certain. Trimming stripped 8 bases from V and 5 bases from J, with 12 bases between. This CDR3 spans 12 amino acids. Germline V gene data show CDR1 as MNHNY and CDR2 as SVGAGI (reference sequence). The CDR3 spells CASRVITTEAFF. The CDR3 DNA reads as TGTGCCAGCCGGGTAATCACAACTGAAGCTTTCTTT.

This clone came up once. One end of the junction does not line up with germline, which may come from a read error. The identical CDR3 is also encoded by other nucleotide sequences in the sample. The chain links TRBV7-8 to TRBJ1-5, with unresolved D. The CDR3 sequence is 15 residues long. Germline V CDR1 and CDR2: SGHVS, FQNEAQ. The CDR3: CASSLVYGVGQPQHF. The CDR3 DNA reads TGTGCCAGCAGCTTAGTTTACGGGGTTGGGCAGCCCCAACATTTT.

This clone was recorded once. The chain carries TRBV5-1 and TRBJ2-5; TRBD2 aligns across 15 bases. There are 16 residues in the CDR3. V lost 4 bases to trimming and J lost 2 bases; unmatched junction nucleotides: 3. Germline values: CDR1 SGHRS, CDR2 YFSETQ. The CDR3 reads CASSPGLAGGQETQYF. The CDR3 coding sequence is TGCGCCAGCAGCCCCGGACTAGCGGGAGGGCAAGAGACCCAGTACTTC.

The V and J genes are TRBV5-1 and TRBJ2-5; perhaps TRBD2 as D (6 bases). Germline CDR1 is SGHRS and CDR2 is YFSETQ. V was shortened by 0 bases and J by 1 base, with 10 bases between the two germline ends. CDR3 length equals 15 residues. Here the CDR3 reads CASSLGGGLQETQYF. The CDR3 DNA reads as TGCGCCAGCAGCTTGGGGGGAGGACTCCAAGAGACCCAGTACTTC.

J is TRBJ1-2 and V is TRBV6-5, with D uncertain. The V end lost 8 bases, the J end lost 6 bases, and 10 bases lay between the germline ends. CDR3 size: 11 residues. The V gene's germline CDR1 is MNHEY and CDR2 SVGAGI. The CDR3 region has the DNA TGTGCCAGCCGATGGAGAAATGGCTACACCTTC. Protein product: CASRWRNGYTF.

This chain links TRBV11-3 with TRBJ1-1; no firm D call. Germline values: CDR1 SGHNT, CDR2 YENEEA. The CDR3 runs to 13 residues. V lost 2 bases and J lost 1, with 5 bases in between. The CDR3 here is CASSLTPNTEAFF. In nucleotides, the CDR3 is TGTGCCAGCAGCTTAACTCCGAACACTGAAGCTTTCTTT.

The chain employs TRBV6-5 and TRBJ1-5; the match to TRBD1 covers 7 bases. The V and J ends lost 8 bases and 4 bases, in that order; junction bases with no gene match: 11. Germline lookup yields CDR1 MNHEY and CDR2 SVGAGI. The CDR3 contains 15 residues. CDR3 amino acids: CASASAGGRNQPQHF. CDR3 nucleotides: TGTGCCAGCGCGTCGGCAGGGGGAAGAAATCAGCCCCAGCATTTT.

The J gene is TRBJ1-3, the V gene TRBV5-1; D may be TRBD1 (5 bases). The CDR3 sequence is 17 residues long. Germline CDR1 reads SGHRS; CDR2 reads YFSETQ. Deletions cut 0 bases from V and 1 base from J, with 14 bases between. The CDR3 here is CASSLAGGALSGNTIYF. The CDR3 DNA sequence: TGCGCCAGCAGCTTGGCCGGTGGGGCCTTGTCTGGAAACACCATATATTTT.

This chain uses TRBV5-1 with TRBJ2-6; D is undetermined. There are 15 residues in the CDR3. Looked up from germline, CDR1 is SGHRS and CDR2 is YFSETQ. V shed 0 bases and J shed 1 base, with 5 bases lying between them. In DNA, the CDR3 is TGCGCCAGCAGCTTGGATTCTTCTGGGGCCAACGTCCTGACTTTC. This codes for CASSLDSSGANVLTF.

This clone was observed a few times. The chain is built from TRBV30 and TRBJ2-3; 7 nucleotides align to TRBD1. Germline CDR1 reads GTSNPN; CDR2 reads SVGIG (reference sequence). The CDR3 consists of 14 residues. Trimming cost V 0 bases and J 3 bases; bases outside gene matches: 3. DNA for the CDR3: TGTGCCTGGAGTGTAAGGGGGCGTACAGATACGCAGTATTTT. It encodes CAWSVRGRTDTQYF.

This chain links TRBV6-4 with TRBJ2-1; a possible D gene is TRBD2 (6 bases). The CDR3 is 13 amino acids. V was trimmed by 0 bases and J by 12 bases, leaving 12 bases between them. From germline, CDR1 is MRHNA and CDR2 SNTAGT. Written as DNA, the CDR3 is TGTGCCAGCAGTGACTCATTAGACGGGGGGCAGTTCTTC. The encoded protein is CASSDSLDGGQFF.

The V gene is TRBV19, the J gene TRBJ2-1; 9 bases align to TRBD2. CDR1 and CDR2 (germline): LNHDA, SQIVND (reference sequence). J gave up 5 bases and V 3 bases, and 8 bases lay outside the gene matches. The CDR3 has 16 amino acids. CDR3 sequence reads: CASSIRAGGRDNEQFF. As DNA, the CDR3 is TGTGCCAGTAGTATCAGGGCGGGAGGGCGGGACAATGAGCAGTTCTTC.